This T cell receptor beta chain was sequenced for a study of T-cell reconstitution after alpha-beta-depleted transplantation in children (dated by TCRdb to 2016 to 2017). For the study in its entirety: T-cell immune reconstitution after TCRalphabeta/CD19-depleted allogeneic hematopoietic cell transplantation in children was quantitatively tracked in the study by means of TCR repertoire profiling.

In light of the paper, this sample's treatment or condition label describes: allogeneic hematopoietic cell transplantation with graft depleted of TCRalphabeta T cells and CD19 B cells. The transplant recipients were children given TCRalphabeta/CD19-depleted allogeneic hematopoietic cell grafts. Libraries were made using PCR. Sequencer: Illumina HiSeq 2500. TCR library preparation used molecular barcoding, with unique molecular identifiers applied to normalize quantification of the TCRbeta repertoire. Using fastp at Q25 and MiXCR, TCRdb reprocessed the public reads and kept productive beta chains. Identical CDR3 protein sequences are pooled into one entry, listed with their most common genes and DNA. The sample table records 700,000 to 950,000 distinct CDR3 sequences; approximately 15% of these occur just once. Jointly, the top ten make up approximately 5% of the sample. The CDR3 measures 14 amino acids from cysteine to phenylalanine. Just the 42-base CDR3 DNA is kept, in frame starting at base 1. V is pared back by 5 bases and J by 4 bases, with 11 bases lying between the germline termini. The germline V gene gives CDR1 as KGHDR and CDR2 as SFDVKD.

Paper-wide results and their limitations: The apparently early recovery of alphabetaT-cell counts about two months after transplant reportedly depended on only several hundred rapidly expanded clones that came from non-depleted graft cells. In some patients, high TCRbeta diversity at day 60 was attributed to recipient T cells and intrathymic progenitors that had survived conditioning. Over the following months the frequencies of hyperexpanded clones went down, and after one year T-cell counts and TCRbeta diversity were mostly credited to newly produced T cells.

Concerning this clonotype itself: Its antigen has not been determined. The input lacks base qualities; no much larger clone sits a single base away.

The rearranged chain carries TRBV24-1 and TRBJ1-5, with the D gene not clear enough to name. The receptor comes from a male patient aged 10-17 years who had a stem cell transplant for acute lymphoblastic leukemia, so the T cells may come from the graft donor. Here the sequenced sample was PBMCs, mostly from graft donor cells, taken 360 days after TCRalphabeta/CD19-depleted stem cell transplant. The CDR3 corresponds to CATSGQSTNQPQHF. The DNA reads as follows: TGTGCCACCAGTGGGCAGTCCACTAATCAGCCCCAGCATTTT.